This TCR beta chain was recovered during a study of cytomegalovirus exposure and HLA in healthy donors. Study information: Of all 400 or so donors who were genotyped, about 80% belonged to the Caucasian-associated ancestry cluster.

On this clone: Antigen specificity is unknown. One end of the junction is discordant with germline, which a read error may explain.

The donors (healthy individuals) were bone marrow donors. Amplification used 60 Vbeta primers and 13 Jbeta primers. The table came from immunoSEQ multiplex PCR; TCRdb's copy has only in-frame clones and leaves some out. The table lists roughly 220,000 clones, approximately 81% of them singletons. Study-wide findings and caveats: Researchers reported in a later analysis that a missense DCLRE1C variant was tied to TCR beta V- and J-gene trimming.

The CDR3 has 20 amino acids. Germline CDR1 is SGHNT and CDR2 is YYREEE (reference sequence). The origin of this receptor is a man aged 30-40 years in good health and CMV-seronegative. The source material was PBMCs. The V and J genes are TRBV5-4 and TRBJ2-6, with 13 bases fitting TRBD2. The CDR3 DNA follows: TGTGCCAGCAGCCGATTATTACTAGCGGGGGGGGTCTCTGGGGCCAGCGTCCTGACTTTC. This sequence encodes CASSRLLLAGGVSGASVLTF.